This is a list of T cell receptor beta chains from one sample in a study of shared clonotypes between healthy human individuals. The repertoire was sequenced with immunoSEQ multiplex PCR; TCRdb's copy has only in-frame clones and lacks some. The data hold about 2.1 million clones, with 85% to 95% observed a single time. The sample taken for sequencing was naive CD8+ T cells from PBMCs. Every receptor here comes from a man aged 18 to 29 in good health. Some clones in this sample may be carry-over from other donors' samples. CDR3s include the opening cysteine and the closing phenylalanine or tryptophan. Each record gives: D gene, V gene, clone size, J gene, CDR3 protein, CDR3 DNA. The D gene is left open where the match is weak. Not all rows give a size; the values are once, few, many and, for expanded clones, a class.

D: TRBD2
V: TRBV13
size: -
J: TRBJ2-4
CDR3: CASSEILAPVAKNIQYF
DNA: TGTGCCAGCAGCGAGATACTAGCGCCTGTAGCCAAAAACATTCAGTACTTC

D: -
V: TRBV9
size: -
J: TRBJ2-2
CDR3: CASSGPSAPTFGELFF
DNA: TGTGCCAGCAGCGGACCGAGCGCTCCCACGTTTGGGGAGCTGTTTTTT

D: TRBD1
V: TRBV7-8
size: -
J: TRBJ2-6
CDR3: CASSAGTGMGGANVLTF
DNA: TGTGCCAGCAGCGCAGGGACAGGGATGGGTGGGGCCAACGTCCTGACTTTC

D: -
V: TRBV18
size: once
J: TRBJ2-7
CDR3: CASSPGRIGRGPYEQYF
DNA: TGTGCCAGCTCACCAGGTCGTATTGGACGGGGACCCTACGAGCAGTACTTC

D: TRBD1
V: TRBV7-9
size: -
J: TRBJ2-5
CDR3: CASSLGTGGQETQYF
DNA: TGTGCCAGCAGCTTAGGGACAGGGGGGCAAGAGACCCAGTACTTC

D: -
V: TRBV27
size: -
J: TRBJ2-2
CDR3: CASSFGSKPTGELFF
DNA: TGTGCCAGCAGTTTCGGGTCCAAACCGACCGGGGAGCTGTTTTTT

D: TRBD1
V: TRBV7-6
size: -
J: TRBJ1-3
CDR3: CASSLGGTDGNTIYF
DNA: TGTGCCAGCAGCTTAGGTGGGACAGACGGAAACACCATATATTTT

D: -
V: TRBV27
size: -
J: TRBJ1-2
CDR3: CTSSLSGPSGGGYTF
DNA: TGTACCAGCAGCCTTTCTGGACCGTCCGGAGGAGGCTACACCTTC

D: TRBD2
V: TRBV30
size: -
J: TRBJ2-7
CDR3: CAWEQLTSGRAYEQYF
DNA: TGTGCCTGGGAACAACTCACTAGCGGGAGGGCCTACGAGCAGTACTTC

D: -
V: TRBV7-9
size: -
J: TRBJ2-2
CDR3: CASSLVGDPTGELFF
DNA: TGTGCCAGCAGCTTAGTCGGTGACCCCACCGGGGAGCTGTTTTTT

D: TRBD2
V: TRBV4-2
size: -
J: TRBJ2-7
CDR3: CASSQGDGLAAYF
DNA: TGTGCCAGCAGCCAAGGGGACGGACTAGCTGCGTACTTC

D: -
V: TRBV10-3
size: -
J: TRBJ1-2
CDR3: CATQTTATSFYGYTF
DNA: TGTGCCACGCAGACGACAGCCACGTCGTTCTATGGCTACACCTTC

D: -
V: TRBV6-5
size: -
J: TRBJ2-7
CDR3: CASSYFRGSSYEQYF
DNA: TGTGCCAGCAGTTATTTTAGGGGTAGCTCCTACGAGCAGTACTTC

D: TRBD2
V: TRBV7-9
size: -
J: TRBJ2-7
CDR3: CASSNLREGSYEQYF
DNA: TGTGCCAGCAGTAACCTTCGGGAGGGGTCCTACGAGCAGTACTTC

D: TRBD2
V: TRBV29-1
size: -
J: TRBJ2-3
CDR3: CSVLAGGDTQYF
DNA: TGCAGCGTTCTAGCGGGAGGAGATACGCAGTATTTT

D: -
V: TRBV28
size: -
J: TRBJ2-7
CDR3: CASSLQGSVAYEQYF
DNA: TGTGCCAGCAGTTTGCAGGGGAGCGTAGCCTACGAGCAGTACTTC

D: TRBD2
V: TRBV5-1
size: -
J: TRBJ2-7
CDR3: CASSLAGTSGPYEQYF
DNA: TGCGCCAGCAGCTTGGCCGGGACTAGCGGTCCCTACGAGCAGTACTTC

D: -
V: TRBV7-9
size: -
J: TRBJ2-2
CDR3: CASSLATGTGELFF
DNA: TGTGCCAGCAGCTTGGCCACGGGCACCGGGGAGCTGTTTTTT

D: -
V: TRBV7-9
size: -
J: TRBJ2-7
CDR3: CASSVTGSWYSGDEQYF
DNA: TGTGCCAGCAGCGTTACGGGGTCGTGGTATAGCGGAGACGAGCAGTACTTC

D: -
V: TRBV7-8
size: -
J: TRBJ2-3
CDR3: CASSFRTANFNTQYF
DNA: TGTGCCAGCAGCTTTAGGACAGCTAACTTTAATACGCAGTATTTT

D: -
V: TRBV9
size: once
J: TRBJ2-3
CDR3: CASSGQGARGSDTQYF
DNA: TGTGCCAGCAGCGGCCAGGGAGCGAGAGGTTCAGATACGCAGTATTTT

D: -
V: TRBV4-1
size: once
J: TRBJ2-7
CDR3: CASSPGPLEEQYF
DNA: TGCGCCAGCAGCCCGGGACCGCTAGAAGAGCAGTACTTC

D: -
V: TRBV7-2
size: -
J: TRBJ2-7
CDR3: CASSAWGNEQYF
DNA: TGTGCCAGCAGCGCCTGGGGTAACGAGCAGTACTTC

D: TRBD1
V: TRBV5-1
size: -
J: TRBJ2-1
CDR3: CASNPMPGTGVYNEQFF
DNA: TGCGCCAGCAACCCAATGCCCGGGACAGGGGTCTACAATGAGCAGTTCTTC

D: -
V: TRBV10-2
size: -
J: TRBJ1-2
CDR3: CASGDRINYGYTF
DNA: TGCGCCAGCGGCGACAGGATAAACTATGGCTACACCTTC

D: TRBD1
V: TRBV6-6
size: -
J: TRBJ2-7
CDR3: CASRGDRAPYEQYF
DNA: TGTGCCAGCAGGGGGGACAGGGCTCCCTACGAGCAGTACTTC

D: -
V: TRBV19
size: few
J: TRBJ1-1
CDR3: CASSPRAIAEAFF
DNA: TGTGCCAGTAGTCCAAGGGCCATCGCTGAAGCTTTCTTT

D: -
V: TRBV13
size: -
J: TRBJ1-5
CDR3: CASSFERNQPQHF
DNA: TGTGCCAGCAGCTTTGAGAGAAATCAGCCCCAGCATTTT

D: -
V: TRBV10-3
size: -
J: TRBJ1-2
CDR3: CAISDDGSNYGYTF
DNA: TGTGCCATCAGTGATGACGGATCTAACTATGGCTACACCTTC

D: -
V: TRBV15
size: -
J: TRBJ2-2
CDR3: CATSSHRELGGELFF
DNA: TGTGCCACCAGCTCCCACCGGGAACTAGGGGGGGAGCTGTTTTTT

D: TRBD1
V: TRBV10-3
size: -
J: TRBJ2-7
CDR3: CAIRDRFYEQYF
DNA: TGTGCCATTAGGGACAGATTCTACGAGCAGTACTTC

D: -
V: TRBV19
size: -
J: TRBJ1-5
CDR3: CASSIQGIWGQPQHF
DNA: TGTGCCAGTAGTATACAGGGAATCTGGGGTCAGCCCCAGCATTTT

D: TRBD2
V: TRBV28
size: -
J: TRBJ2-1
CDR3: CASSRLAGLGNEQFF
DNA: TGTGCCAGCAGCCGACTAGCGGGACTTGGCAATGAGCAGTTCTTC

D: TRBD1
V: TRBV2
size: -
J: TRBJ2-7
CDR3: CATTDREQYF
DNA: TGTGCCACGACGGACAGGGAGCAGTACTTC

D: TRBD2
V: TRBV9
size: once
J: TRBJ2-1
CDR3: CASSPLGTSGRFPYNEQFF
DNA: TGTGCCAGCAGCCCCCTCGGGACTAGCGGGAGGTTTCCCTACAATGAGCAGTTCTTC

D: -
V: TRBV9
size: -
J: TRBJ2-3
CDR3: CASSPEAVPRVWPDTQYF
DNA: TGTGCCAGCAGCCCCGAGGCGGTACCGAGGGTATGGCCAGATACGCAGTATTTT

D: TRBD1
V: TRBV28
size: once
J: TRBJ1-1
CDR3: CASSLLREGTGGTEAFF
DNA: TGTGCCAGCAGTTTATTAAGGGAAGGGACAGGAGGTACTGAAGCTTTCTTT

D: TRBD2
V: TRBV30
size: -
J: TRBJ2-1
CDR3: CAWSVGLAGGPGSYNEQFF
DNA: TGTGCCTGGAGTGTAGGACTAGCGGGAGGGCCGGGTTCCTACAATGAGCAGTTCTTC

D: -
V: TRBV7-9
size: -
J: TRBJ2-5
CDR3: CASSLAGTGETQYF
DNA: TGTGCCAGCAGCTTAGCCGGGACTGGCGAGACCCAGTACTTC

D: TRBD2
V: TRBV7-9
size: -
J: TRBJ2-7
CDR3: CASSTTWEGSYEQYF
DNA: TGTGCCAGCAGCACAACGTGGGAGGGCTCCTACGAGCAGTACTTC

D: -
V: TRBV7-9
size: -
J: TRBJ1-1
CDR3: CASSLIELRGTEAFF
DNA: TGTGCCAGCAGCTTAATTGAGTTGAGGGGCACTGAAGCTTTCTTT

D: TRBD2
V: TRBV28
size: -
J: TRBJ2-5
CDR3: CASSLLAGGPLETQYF
DNA: TGTGCCAGCAGTTTACTGGCGGGAGGGCCGCTTGAGACCCAGTACTTC

D: -
V: TRBV7-9
size: -
J: TRBJ2-2
CDR3: CASSSTIAGPTNTGELFF
DNA: TGTGCCAGCAGCTCAACTATCGCAGGGCCTACGAACACCGGGGAGCTGTTTTTT

D: -
V: TRBV5-4
size: -
J: TRBJ1-2
CDR3: CASSPDSAESGYTF
DNA: TGTGCCAGCAGCCCCGACAGTGCTGAAAGTGGCTACACCTTC

D: TRBD1
V: TRBV27
size: once
J: TRBJ2-1
CDR3: CASSEGASYNEQFF
DNA: TGTGCCAGCAGCGAGGGGGCATCCTACAATGAGCAGTTCTTC

D: TRBD2
V: TRBV19
size: -
J: TRBJ2-1
CDR3: CASKEAGEYNEQFF
DNA: TGTGCCAGTAAGGAAGCGGGAGAATACAATGAGCAGTTCTTC

D: -
V: TRBV5-1
size: few
J: TRBJ1-2
CDR3: CASRGVDGPPEQHYGYTF
DNA: TGCGCCAGCAGGGGGGTTGATGGTCCCCCGGAGCAACATTATGGCTACACCTTC

D: TRBD2
V: TRBV4-3
size: -
J: TRBJ2-1
CDR3: CASSQGGGRAHEQFF
DNA: TGCGCCAGCAGCCAAGGTGGCGGGAGGGCTCATGAGCAGTTCTTC

D: -
V: TRBV9
size: -
J: TRBJ1-4
CDR3: CASSAGISTNEKLFF
DNA: TGTGCCAGCAGCGCCGGGATCTCAACTAATGAAAAACTGTTTTTT

D: -
V: TRBV7-9
size: -
J: TRBJ2-7
CDR3: CASSFASSYEQYF
DNA: TGTGCCAGCAGCTTCGCCTCCTCCTACGAGCAGTACTTC

D: -
V: TRBV29-1
size: -
J: TRBJ2-5
CDR3: CSACLDSQETQYF
DNA: TGCAGCGCCTGTCTGGACAGCCAAGAGACCCAGTACTTC

D: -
V: TRBV11-2
size: -
J: TRBJ2-1
CDR3: CASSWGKSGGTEQFF
DNA: TGTGCCAGCAGCTGGGGGAAGAGTGGCGGGACTGAGCAGTTCTTC

D: -
V: TRBV11-1
size: once
J: TRBJ2-3
CDR3: CASSLVGGGTDTQYF
DNA: TGTGCCAGCAGCTTAGTCGGGGGCGGCACAGATACGCAGTATTTT

D: -
V: TRBV9
size: -
J: TRBJ2-3
CDR3: CASSVSTDTQYF
DNA: TGTGCCAGCAGCGTTAGTACAGATACGCAGTATTTT

D: -
V: TRBV9
size: -
J: TRBJ2-5
CDR3: CASSVGPVRETQYF
DNA: TGTGCCAGCAGCGTAGGCCCCGTTAGGGAGACCCAGTACTTC